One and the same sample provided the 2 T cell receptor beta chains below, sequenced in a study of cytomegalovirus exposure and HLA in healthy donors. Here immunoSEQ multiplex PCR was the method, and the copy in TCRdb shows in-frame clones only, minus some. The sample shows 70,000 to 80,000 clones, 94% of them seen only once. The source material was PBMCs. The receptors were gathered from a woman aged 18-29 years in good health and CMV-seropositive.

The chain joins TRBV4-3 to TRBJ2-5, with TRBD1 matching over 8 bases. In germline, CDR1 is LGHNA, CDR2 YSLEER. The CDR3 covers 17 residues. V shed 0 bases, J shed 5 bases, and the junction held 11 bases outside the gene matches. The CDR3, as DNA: TGCGCCAGCAGCCAAGATCCTACGACAGGGGCCGGGGAGACCCAGTACTTC. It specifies CASSQDPTTGAGETQYF.

This CDR3 is CASSVGLTGSYEQYF. Written as DNA, the CDR3 is TGTGCCAGCAGCGTAGGATTAACAGGGTCCTACGAGCAGTACTTC. This chain joins TRBV9 and TRBJ2-7; D might be TRBD1 (6 bases). V lost 0 bases, J lost 1 base, and 11 bases lay in between. The CDR3 totals 15 residues. The germline gives CDR1 SGDLS, CDR2 YYNGEE.